This is a list of T cell receptor beta chains from one sample in a study of blood T cell repertoires in COVID-19. This table comes from immunoSEQ multiplex PCR, and its TCRdb copy is limited to in-frame clones, with some not included. This sample yields 100,000 to 150,000 clones, of which roughly 80% are seen a single time; under 15% belongs to the top ten. The sequenced sample was peripheral blood. These receptors all stem from a woman aged 25 to 39 who had recovered from COVID-19. Each CDR3 is given with its conserved first and last residue. A D gene is named only where the DNA matches it firmly. Size values are once, few and many counts, or a class for expanded clones, and some rows have none.

TRBJ2-5 | TRBV21-1 | . | many | TGTGCCAGCAACATAGCCGTCCTTGCCGGAGGGACCCAGTACTTC | CASNIAVLAGGTQYF
TRBJ1-2 | TRBV14 | TRBD1 | few | TGTGCCAGCAGCCAAACCGCACAGGGGACTTATGGCTACACCTTC | CASSQTAQGTYGYTF
TRBJ2-7 | TRBV29-1 | . | . | TGCAGCGTTCGCGGAGAGGTCTCCTACGAGCAGTACTTC | CSVRGEVSYEQYF
TRBJ1-1 | TRBV5-4 | TRBD1 | once | TGTGCCAGCAGCTTGCAGGGGGTTGGCTTTGGTGAAGCTTTCTTT | CASSLQGVGFGEAFF
TRBJ1-1 | TRBV19 | . | . | TGTGCCAGTAGTATAGATCCTCCTTTTAGAAGTGCAGCTTTCTTT | CASSIDPPFRSAAFF
TRBJ1-4 | TRBV6-5 | . | . | TGTGCCAGCAGTCAAAACCGGGACTTCAGTGAAAAACTGTTTTTT | CASSQNRDFSEKLFF
TRBJ2-7 | TRBV7-3 | . | . | TGTGCCAGCAGCTTAGGCAGCGGTTCCCCGTCGCGGCAGTACTTC | CASSLGSGSPSRQYF
TRBJ2-7 | TRBV15 | TRBD1 | few | TGTGCCACCAGCAGAGGGGGGACAGGGGGCCCCCTCTCCTACGAGCAGTACTTC | CATSRGGTGGPLSYEQYF
TRBJ2-7 | TRBV10-1 | . | . | TGCGCCAGCAGCCCTAGGGTATTAGGGGCTTCAGCCTACGAGCAGTACTTC | CASSPRVLGASAYEQYF
TRBJ2-1 | TRBV9 | TRBD2 | . | TGTGCCAGCAGCCCCCGGGGGGGCCTTTTCCCCAATGAGCAGTTCTTC | CASSPRGGLFPNEQFF
TRBJ2-5 | TRBV3-1/TRBV3-2 | TRBD1 | . | TGTGCCAGCAGCCAAGGGACAGGGACCCCCCAAGAGACCCAGTACTTC | CASSQGTGTPQETQYF
TRBJ1-1 | TRBV30 | . | . | TGTGCCTGGAGACCCCCCGGCACAGGGACATGGGGAGCTTTCTTT | CAWRPPGTGTWGAFF
TRBJ2-5 | TRBV9 | TRBD1 | . | TGTGCCAGCAGCGTGGACAGGGGGCCGGAGACCCAGTACTTC | CASSVDRGPETQYF
TRBJ2-7 | TRBV14 | TRBD1 | . | TGTGCCAGCAAGGGACAGGCGGAGTCCTACGAGCAGTACTTC | CASKGQAESYEQYF
TRBJ1-2 | TRBV5-1 | . | . | TGCGCCAGCAGCAGGGGTTACTCGTATGGCTACACCTTC | CASSRGYSYGYTF
TRBJ2-3 | TRBV29-1 | TRBD1 | few | TGCAGCGTTCGACGGACAGGGGGCGCGTTGGGTACAGATACGCAGTATTTT | CSVRRTGGALGTDTQYF